This TCR beta chain was sequenced during a study of neoadjuvant anti-PD-1 for oral cavity cancer. Whole-study context: Most patients had three to four biweekly doses of 3 mg/kg nivolumab before resection. Non-progressing patients received a fourth nivolumab dose near day 43, then surgery on days 50-56. Findings and limits, study-wide: Each response group had just three patients in TCR analyses. Higher pretreatment blood Treg/Th17 ratios correlated with higher pretreatment blood and lower post-treatment tumor TCRbeta clonality.

With respect to this clone: What it recognizes is unknown.

This CDR3 region has 14 residues. Germline assignment: CDR1 SGDLS and CDR2 YYNGEE. V was clipped by 0 bases and J by 6 bases, with 13 bases between them. Clones were read by immunoSEQ multiplex PCR, and TCRdb kept only the in-frame ones, dropping some. The sample records about 7,400 clones, 48% being singletons. This receptor was taken from a person between 40 and 85 years old with oral cavity squamous cell carcinoma. The gene calls are TRBV9 and TRBJ2-7; either TRBD1 or TRBD2 may supply D (5 bases each). This sample comprised tumor tissue, obtained before nivolumab (anti-PD-1) treatment. The CDR3 bases are TGTGCCAGCAGCGTAGATAGGGGTGGAGGCGAGCAGTACTTC. Translating gives CASSVDRGGGEQYF. Full variable domain (rest looked up from reference TRBV9 and TRBJ2-7): DSGVTQTPKHLITATGQRVTLRCSPRSGDLSVYWYQQSLDQGLQFLIQYYNGEERAKGNILERFSAQQFPDLHSELNLSSLELGDSALYFCASSVDRGGGEQYFGPGTRLTVT.